A single sample is the source of the 28 T cell receptor beta chains below, sequenced in a study of B cell selection in AIRE deficiency. Conventional CD4 T cells were sorted as CD4+CD127+ cells. The protocol was immunoSEQ multiplex PCR, while the TCRdb copy is restricted to in-frame clones and leaves out a portion. The data show 20,000 to 30,000 clones, with approximately 96% seen just once and 0.2% to 0.25% held by the top ten. The sample was conventional CD4+ T cells sorted from PBMCs. These receptors were collected from a human donor with AIRE deficiency.

This rearrangement joins TRBV28 to TRBJ2-1, with D uncertain. The V end lost 4 bases, the J end lost 0 bases, and 7 bases lay between the germline ends. The CDR3 sequence is 14 residues long. Germline V lookup: CDR1 MDHEN, CDR2 SYDVKM. The CDR3 region is CASSSLGSYNEQFF. CDR3 nucleotides: TGTGCCAGCAGTTCCCTTGGCTCCTACAATGAGCAGTTCTTC.

This rearrangement joins TRBV27 to TRBJ2-7; possibly TRBD2 for D (7 bases). The CDR3 has 16 amino acids. CDR1 is MNHEY and CDR2 is SMNVEV in the germline V gene (reference sequence). Between the trimmed V and J ends, which lost 8 bases and 0 bases, there was a span of 20 bases. CDR3 nucleotide sequence: TGTGCCAGCCGTTGGAGGGGGGGAGGAGGCTCCTACGAGCAGTACTTC. It yields the protein CASRWRGGGGSYEQYF.

The J gene is TRBJ2-3, the V gene TRBV11-3; D not certain. The CDR3 has 13 residues. Germline-derived CDR1 and CDR2 are SGHNT and YENEEA. Trimming took 3 bases from V and 8 from J, leaving 12 bases between them. The CDR3 sequence is CASSLDPYGTQYF. Here the CDR3 DNA reads TGTGCCAGCAGCTTGGACCCTTACGGTACGCAGTATTTT.

The chain has TRBV18 and TRBJ1-3; no definite D call. V lost 3 bases to trimming and J lost 4 bases, with 13 bases between them. The CDR3 has 15 residues. Germline V gene lookup returns CDR1 KGHSH and CDR2 LQKENI. In DNA, the CDR3 is TGTGCCAGCTCACCCCTAGGACTAAAGGGAAACACCATATATTTT. Its translation is CASSPLGLKGNTIYF.

The chain has TRBV7-9 and TRBJ2-5; 12 positions agree with TRBD2. V was pared by 6 bases and J by 0 bases, with 2 bases of the junction left unmatched. Per germline, CDR1 SEHNR and CDR2 FQNEAQ (reference sequence). This CDR3 region has 15 residues. The CDR3 loop reads CASRRTSGDQETQYF. The DNA of the CDR3 is TGTGCCAGCAGGAGGACTAGCGGGGACCAAGAGACCCAGTACTTC.

Written as DNA, the CDR3 is TGTGCCAGTAGTCACGGATACTCTGGAAACACCATATATTTT. This sequence encodes CASSHGYSGNTIYF. The chain uses TRBV19 and TRBJ1-3; no clear D. Germline assignment: CDR1 LNHDA and CDR2 SQIVND (reference sequence). V dropped 5 bases and J dropped 0 bases, with 8 bases sitting between them. This CDR3 region has 14 residues. Combining the CDR3 with reference TRBV19 and TRBJ1-3 gives the whole variable domain DGGITQSPKYLFRKEGQNVTLSCEQNLNHDAMYWYRQDPGQGLRLIYYSQIVNDFQKGDIAEGYSVSREKKESFPLTVTSAQKNPTAFYLCASSHGYSGNTIYFGEGSWLTVV.

The chain couples TRBV14 to TRBJ2-3; no clear D. This CDR3 region has 15 residues. V lost 4 bases, J lost 2 bases, and 13 bases lay in between. Germline V gene data show CDR1 as SGHDN and CDR2 as FVKESK. The CDR3 is CASSPTAPFTDTQYF. Written as DNA, the CDR3 is TGTGCCAGCAGCCCTACGGCACCTTTCACAGATACGCAGTATTTT.

The genes are TRBV15 and TRBJ2-5, with 7 bases matching TRBD2. Germline V gene data show CDR1 as LNHNV and CDR2 as YYDKDF (reference sequence). CDR3 length: 16 amino acids. V was clipped by 4 bases and J by 5 bases; unmatched bases: 13. CDR3 coding DNA: TGTGCCACCAGCAATGGGGTAGGCGGGAGAAGGGAGACCCAGTACTTC. Its translation: CATSNGVGGRRETQYF.

The chain recombines TRBV5-4 with TRBJ1-1, with D hard to call. This CDR3 comprises 12 residues. V lost 3 bases to trimming and J lost 3 bases, with 6 bases between them. CDR1 and CDR2 (germline): SGHNT, YYREEE (reference sequence). The CDR3 loop reads CASSSLDTEAFF. The DNA of the CDR3 is TGTGCCAGCAGCTCCCTAGACACTGAAGCTTTCTTT. The variable domain in full, with the rest retrieved from reference TRBV5-4 and TRBJ1-1, is ETGVTQSPTHLIKTRGQQVTLRCSSQSGHNTVSWYQQALGQGPQFIFQYYREEENGRGNFPPRFSGLQFPNYSSELNVNALELDDSALYLCASSSLDTEAFFGQGTRLTVV.

V is TRBV14 and J is TRBJ2-2; maybe TRBD2 (6 bases). Germline CDR1 and CDR2: SGHDN and FVKESK. The ends were cut back, 1 base at V and 7 bases at J, with 16 bases in the middle. The CDR3 runs 16 residues. The CDR3 DNA sequence: TGTGCCAGCAGCCAAGCGACTAGTCTGAACCGCGGGGAGCTGTTTTTT. Translating gives CASSQATSLNRGELFF.

CDR3 nucleotide sequence: TGCGCCAGCAGCCAAGATCTAATAAGGGAGCAGTTCTTC. It encodes CASSQDLIREQFF. The genes are TRBV4-3 and TRBJ2-1, with D uncertain. There are 13 residues in the CDR3. Germline V gene lookup returns CDR1 LGHNA and CDR2 YSLEER. Trimming removed 0 bases at V and 10 bases at J, with 10 bases between.

J is TRBJ1-2 and V is TRBV12-5; TRBD1 might be the D (5 bases). This CDR3 comprises 15 residues. Germline-derived CDR1 and CDR2 are LGHNT and FRNRAP. Trimming pared 1 base from V and 8 bases from J, leaving 17 bases between. CDR3 sequence: CASGLAQTESKGYTF. The CDR3 nucleotides are TGTGCTAGTGGTTTGGCCCAGACAGAATCGAAGGGCTACACCTTC.

The chain couples TRBV7-5 to TRBJ1-1. TRBV7-5 represents a pseudogene. The CDR3 extends over 16 amino acids. This chain's CDR3 is CARSLWSEGMNTEAFF. The CDR3 coding sequence is TGTGCCAGAAGCTTATGGTCCGAGGGGATGAACACTGAAGCTTTCTTT.

CDR3 in amino acids: CASSGRAGEAYNEQFF. The CDR3, as DNA: TGTGCCAGCAGCGGCAGAGCGGGAGAAGCCTACAATGAGCAGTTCTTC. J is TRBJ2-1 and V is TRBV5-4, with 8 bases lining up with TRBD2. The CDR3 covers 16 residues. J gave up 2 bases and V 4 bases, and 8 bases lay outside the gene matches. CDR1 is SGHNT, CDR2 YYREEE, per germline (reference sequence).

This chain links TRBV27 with TRBJ2-7; D perhaps matches TRBD1 (6 bases). Germline CDR1 is MNHEY and CDR2 is SMNVEV (reference sequence). The CDR3 extends over 14 amino acids. Deletions cut 1 base from V and 5 bases from J, with 12 bases between. The CDR3 loop reads CASSLLQGLNEQYF. The CDR3 DNA sequence: TGTGCCAGCAGTTTATTACAGGGTCTTAACGAGCAGTACTTC.

The V call is TRBV5-1, the J call TRBJ2-7, with 7 bases fitting TRBD1. Looked up from germline, CDR1 is SGHRS and CDR2 is YFSETQ. Trimming removed 2 bases from V and 1 base from J; junction bases left unmatched: 6. The CDR3 loop spans 15 amino acids. DNA of the CDR3: TGCGCCAGCAGCTTACAGGGGTTTGGTTCCTACGAGCAGTACTTC. It specifies CASSLQGFGSYEQYF.

The chain employs TRBV18 and TRBJ1-5; a weak D match, TRBD1 (6 bases). Trimming shortened V by 1 base and J by 4 bases, and 11 bases separated the two germline ends. This CDR3 is built from 15 residues. CDR1 KGHSH and CDR2 LQKENI come from the germline V gene. CDR3 bases: TGTGCCAGCTCACCACTAGGCAGGGGAAATCAGCCCCAGCATTTT. It codes for CASSPLGRGNQPQHF.

The chain joins TRBV29-1 to TRBJ2-1; D is perhaps TRBD1 (5 bases). V lost 7 bases and J lost 0, with 7 bases in between. Germline loops: CDR1 SQVTM, CDR2 ANQGSEA. CDR3 size: 12 residues. The CDR3 sequence is CSDRSSYNEQFF. The CDR3 DNA reads as TGCAGCGACAGGAGCTCCTACAATGAGCAGTTCTTC.

This clone has only one observation. The gene calls are TRBV4-2 and TRBJ2-7, with 9 bases that match TRBD2. This CDR3 contains 16 residues. Per germline, CDR1 LGHNA and CDR2 YNFKEQ. Trimming cost V 2 bases and J 4 bases; bases outside gene matches: 9. The CDR3 sequence is CASSQLISGSGYEQYF. The CDR3 nucleotides read TGTGCCAGCAGCCAATTGATTAGCGGGAGTGGGTACGAGCAGTACTTC.

The J gene is TRBJ2-3, the V gene TRBV9; D unclear. Trimming shortened V by 6 bases and J by 3 bases, and 8 bases separated the two germline ends. Looked up from germline, CDR1 is SGDLS and CDR2 is YYNGEE. CDR3 size: 12 residues. Written as DNA, the CDR3 is TGTGCCAGCAACGTGGGAACAGATACGCAGTATTTT. Translating it yields CASNVGTDTQYF.

The chain uses TRBV5-1 and TRBJ2-3, with D uncertain. The V end lost 2 bases, the J end lost 3 bases, and 13 bases lay between the germline ends. This CDR3 has 15 amino acids. Germline V lookup: CDR1 SGHRS, CDR2 YFSETQ. DNA for the CDR3: TGCGCCAGCAGCTTAGTTGGTGTCAGAACAGATACGCAGTATTTT. It encodes CASSLVGVRTDTQYF.

The rearrangement links TRBV27 to TRBJ2-1; D is uncertain. The V gene lost 8 bases and the J gene lost 0 bases, with 11 bases spanning the gap. This CDR3 comprises 14 residues. CDR1 and CDR2 from the germline V gene are MNHEY and SMNVEV (reference sequence). DNA of the CDR3: TGTGCCAGCTCCCTCTACAGCTCCTACAATGAGCAGTTCTTC. It translates to CASSLYSSYNEQFF.

The rearrangement uses TRBV5-1 and TRBJ1-3, with 9 nucleotides matching TRBD1. In germline, CDR1 is SGHRS, CDR2 YFSETQ. CDR3 length equals 18 residues. Losses at the gene ends were 0 bases for V and 4 bases for J; bases not matched to a gene: 11. The CDR3 DNA sequence: TGCGCCAGCAGCTTGGCCAGGTTGGGACAGGGTGCCGGAAACACCATATATTTT. Amino acid sequence: CASSLARLGQGAGNTIYF.

Concerning this clone: The same CDR3 arises from other DNA sequences in this sample as well. The chain joins TRBV27 to TRBJ2-3; D unresolved. V was clipped by 2 bases and J by 6 bases, with 15 bases between them. The CDR3 spans 15 residues. CDR1 and CDR2 from the germline V gene are MNHEY and SMNVEV (reference sequence). This chain's CDR3 is CASSLNQDHTDTQYF. The CDR3 bases are TGTGCCAGCAGTTTAAATCAGGACCACACGGATACGCAGTATTTT.

J is TRBJ1-2 and V is TRBV30; 7 nucleotides agree with TRBD1. Germline V gives CDR1 GTSNPN, CDR2 SVGIG (reference sequence). With 4 bases clipped from V and 2 bases from J, the junction kept 10 bases outside the gene matches. This CDR3 comprises 15 residues. CDR3 sequence reads: CAWTTRAGGNYGYTF. CDR3 nucleotides: TGTGCCTGGACCACCAGGGCAGGGGGGAACTATGGCTACACCTTC.

This sequence joins TRBV19 and TRBJ2-7; TRBD2 agrees at 9 bases. The CDR3 consists of 14 residues. The trim removed 6 bases at V and 4 bases at J, leaving 7 bases unmatched. From germline, CDR1 is LNHDA and CDR2 SQIVND (reference sequence). CDR3 in DNA: TGTGCCAGTAGCCAGCGGGGGGCGCGATACGAGCAGTACTTC. It is translated as CASSQRGARYEQYF.

The V call is TRBV2, the J call TRBJ2-2; perhaps TRBD2 as D (5 bases). V shed 7 bases and J shed 4 bases, with 13 bases lying between them. CDR1 and CDR2 from the germline V gene are SNHLY and FYNNEI. CDR3 length: 14 residues. This CDR3 is CASIEGESTGELFF. The DNA for the CDR3 is TGTGCCAGCATAGAGGGTGAGAGCACCGGGGAGCTGTTTTTT.

V is TRBV6-1 and J is TRBJ2-5; D gene uncertain. V lost 6 bases to trimming and J lost 3 bases, with 5 bases between them. Germline-derived CDR1 and CDR2 are MNHNS and SASEGT. The CDR3 is 11 amino acids. Here the CDR3 reads CASSPEETQYF. The CDR3 DNA is TGTGCCAGCAGCCCCGAAGAGACCCAGTACTTC.